This T cell receptor (beta chain) was profiled in a study of T cell responses to AZD1222 COVID-19 vaccine. Looked up from germline, CDR1 is LGHDT and CDR2 is YNNKEL (reference sequence). Trimming stripped 4 bases from V and 5 bases from J, with 15 bases between. This CDR3 is built from 16 residues. Sequencing used immunoSEQ multiplex PCR; TCRdb keeps in-frame clones, though not all of them. The table has 86,000 or so clones, about 88% seen once. The genes are TRBV3-1 (or the pseudogene TRBV3-2) and TRBJ1-6; D perhaps matches TRBD1 (5 bases). This clonotype was obtained from an adult in good health. The sample was peripheral blood, taken on day 0 of AZD1222 vaccination. The CDR3 coding sequence is TGTGCCAGCAGCCCTACATGGGGGTTCGATAATTCACCCCTCCACTTT. Residues: CASSPTWGFDNSPLHF.